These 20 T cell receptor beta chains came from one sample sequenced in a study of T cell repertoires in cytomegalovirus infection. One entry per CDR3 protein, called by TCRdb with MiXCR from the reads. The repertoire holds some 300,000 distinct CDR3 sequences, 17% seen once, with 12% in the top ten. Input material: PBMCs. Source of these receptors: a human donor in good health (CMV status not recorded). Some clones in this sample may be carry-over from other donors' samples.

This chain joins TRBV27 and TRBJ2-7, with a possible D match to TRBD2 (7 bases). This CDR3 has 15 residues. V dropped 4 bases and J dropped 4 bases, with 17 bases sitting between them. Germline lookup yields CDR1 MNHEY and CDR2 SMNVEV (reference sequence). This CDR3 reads CASSSPGGPSYEQYF. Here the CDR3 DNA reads TGTGCCAGCAGTTCCCCGGGGGGCCCCAGTTACGAGCAGTACTTC.

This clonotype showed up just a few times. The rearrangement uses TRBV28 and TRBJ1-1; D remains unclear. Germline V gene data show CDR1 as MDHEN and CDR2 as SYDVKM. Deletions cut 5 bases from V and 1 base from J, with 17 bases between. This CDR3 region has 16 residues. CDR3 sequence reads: CASSGLSARTNTEAFF. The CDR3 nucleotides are TGTGCCAGCAGTGGGCTCAGCGCACGGACGAACACTGAAGCTTTCTTT.

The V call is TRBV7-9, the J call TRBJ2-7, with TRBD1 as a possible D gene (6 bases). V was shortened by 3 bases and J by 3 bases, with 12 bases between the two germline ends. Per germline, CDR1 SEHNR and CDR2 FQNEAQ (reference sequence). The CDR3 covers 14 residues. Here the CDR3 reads CASSFGGSLYEQYF. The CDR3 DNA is TGTGCCAGCAGCTTTGGGGGCTCCCTCTACGAGCAGTACTTC.

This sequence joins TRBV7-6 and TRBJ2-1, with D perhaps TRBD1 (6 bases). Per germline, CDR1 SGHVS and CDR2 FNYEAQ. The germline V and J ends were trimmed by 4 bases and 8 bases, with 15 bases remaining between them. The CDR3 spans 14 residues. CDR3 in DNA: TGTGCCAGCAGCTGGGGGCTGGGAACCGATGAGCAGTTCTTC. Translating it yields CASSWGLGTDEQFF.

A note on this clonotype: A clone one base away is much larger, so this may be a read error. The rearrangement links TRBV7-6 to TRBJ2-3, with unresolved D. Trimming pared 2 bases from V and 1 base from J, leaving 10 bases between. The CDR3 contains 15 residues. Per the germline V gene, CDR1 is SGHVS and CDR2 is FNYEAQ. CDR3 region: CASSLNYRRTDTQYF. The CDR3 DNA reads TGTGCCAGCAGCTTAAATTACAGACGCACAGATACGCAGTATTTT.

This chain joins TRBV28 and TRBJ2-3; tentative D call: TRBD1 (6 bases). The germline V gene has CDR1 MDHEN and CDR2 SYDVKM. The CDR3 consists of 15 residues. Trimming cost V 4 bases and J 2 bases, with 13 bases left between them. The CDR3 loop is CASSSPRGPTDTQYF. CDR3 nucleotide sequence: TGTGCCAGCAGTTCCCCCAGGGGTCCCACAGATACGCAGTATTTT.

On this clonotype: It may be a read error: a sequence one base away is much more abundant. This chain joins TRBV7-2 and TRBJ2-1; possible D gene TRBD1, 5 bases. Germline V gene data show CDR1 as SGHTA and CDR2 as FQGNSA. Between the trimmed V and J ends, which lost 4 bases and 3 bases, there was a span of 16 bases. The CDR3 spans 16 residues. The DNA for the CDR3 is TGTGCCAGCAGCTACGTAGGGATAGGGGTCTACAATGAGCAGTTCTTC. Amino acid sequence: CASSYVGIGVYNEQFF.

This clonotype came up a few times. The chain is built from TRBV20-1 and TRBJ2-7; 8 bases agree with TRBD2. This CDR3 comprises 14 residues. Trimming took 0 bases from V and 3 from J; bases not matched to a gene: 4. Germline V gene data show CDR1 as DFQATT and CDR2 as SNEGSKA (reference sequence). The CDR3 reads CSARDTAGDYEQYF. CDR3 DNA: TGCAGTGCTAGAGATACAGCGGGGGACTACGAGCAGTACTTC.

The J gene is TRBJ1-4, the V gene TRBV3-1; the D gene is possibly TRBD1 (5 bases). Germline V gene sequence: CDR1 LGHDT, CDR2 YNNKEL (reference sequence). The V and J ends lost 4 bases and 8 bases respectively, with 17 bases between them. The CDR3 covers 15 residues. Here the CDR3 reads CASSRLQGGDEKLFF. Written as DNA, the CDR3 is TGTGCCAGCAGCCGGCTGCAGGGAGGGGACGAAAAACTGTTTTTT.

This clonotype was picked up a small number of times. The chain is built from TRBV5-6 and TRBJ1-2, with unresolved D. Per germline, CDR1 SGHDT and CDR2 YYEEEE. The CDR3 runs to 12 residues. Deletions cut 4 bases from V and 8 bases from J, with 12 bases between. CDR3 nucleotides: TGTGCCAGCAGCCCCCGAGGCGGGGGCTACACCTTC. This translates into CASSPRGGGYTF. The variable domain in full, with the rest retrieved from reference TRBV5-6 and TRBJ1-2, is DAGVTQSPTHLIKTRGQQVTLRCSPKSGHDTVSWYQQALGQGPQFIFQYYEEEERQRGNFPDRFSGHQFPNYSSELNVNALLLGDSALYLCASSPRGGGYTFGSGTRLTVV.

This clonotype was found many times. CDR3 protein: CASSFQTGGLETQYF. Written as DNA, the CDR3 is TGTGCCAGCAGTTTCCAGACAGGGGGCTTAGAGACCCAGTACTTC. The V and J genes are TRBV12-3 or TRBV12-4 and TRBJ2-5; 10 bases are a match to TRBD1. The CDR3 runs to 15 residues. V lost 3 bases to trimming and J lost 4 bases; unmatched junction nucleotides: 5.

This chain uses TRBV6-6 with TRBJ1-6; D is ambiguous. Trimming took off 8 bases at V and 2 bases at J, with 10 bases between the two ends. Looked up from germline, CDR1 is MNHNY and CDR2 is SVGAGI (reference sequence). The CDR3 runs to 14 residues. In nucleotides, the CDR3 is TGTGCCAGCGACGGGATAACCTATAATTCACCCCTCCACTTT. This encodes CASDGITYNSPLHF.

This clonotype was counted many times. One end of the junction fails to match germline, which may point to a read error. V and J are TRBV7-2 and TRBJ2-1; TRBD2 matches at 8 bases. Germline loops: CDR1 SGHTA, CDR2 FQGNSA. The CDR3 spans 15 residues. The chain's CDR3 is CASRLAGSTYNEQFF. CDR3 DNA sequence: TGTGCCAGCAGGTTAGCGGGGAGTACCTACAATGAGCAGTTCTTC.

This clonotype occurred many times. CDR3 loop: CASSLAGLEDTQYF. CDR3 DNA sequence: TGTGCCAGCAGCTTGGCCGGACTTGAAGATACGCAGTATTTT. The chain recombines TRBV5-6 with TRBJ2-3; TRBD2 might be the D (5 bases). V lost 0 bases and J 5 bases, leaving 10 bases between the germline ends. Per the germline V gene, CDR1 is SGHDT and CDR2 is YYEEEE. The CDR3 sequence is 14 residues long.

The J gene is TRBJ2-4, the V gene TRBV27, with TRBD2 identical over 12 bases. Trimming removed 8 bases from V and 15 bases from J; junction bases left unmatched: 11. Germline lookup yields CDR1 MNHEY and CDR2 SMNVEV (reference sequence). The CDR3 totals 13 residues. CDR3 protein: CASFALAGGFRYF. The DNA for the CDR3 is TGTGCCAGCTTCGCACTAGCGGGGGGATTCCGGTACTTC.

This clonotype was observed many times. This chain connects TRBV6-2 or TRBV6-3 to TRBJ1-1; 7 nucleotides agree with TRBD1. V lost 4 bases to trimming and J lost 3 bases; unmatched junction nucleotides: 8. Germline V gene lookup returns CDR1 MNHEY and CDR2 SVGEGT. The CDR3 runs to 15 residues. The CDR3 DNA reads TGTGCCAGCAGTTTCTCACCGGGACAGTACACTGAAGCTTTCTTT. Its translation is CASSFSPGQYTEAFF.

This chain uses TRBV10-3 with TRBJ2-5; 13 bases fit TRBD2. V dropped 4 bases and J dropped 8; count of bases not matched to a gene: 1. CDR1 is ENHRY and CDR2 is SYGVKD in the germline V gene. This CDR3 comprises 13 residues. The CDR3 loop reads CAISGTSGGTQYF. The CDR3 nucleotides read TGTGCCATCAGTGGGACTAGCGGGGGCACCCAGTACTTC.

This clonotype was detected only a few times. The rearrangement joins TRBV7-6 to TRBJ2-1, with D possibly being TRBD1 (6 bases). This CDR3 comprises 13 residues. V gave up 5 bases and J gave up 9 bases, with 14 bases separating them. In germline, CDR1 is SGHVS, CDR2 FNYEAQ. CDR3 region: CASSVRPRGEQFF. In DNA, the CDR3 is TGTGCCAGCAGCGTGAGACCCAGGGGTGAGCAGTTCTTC.

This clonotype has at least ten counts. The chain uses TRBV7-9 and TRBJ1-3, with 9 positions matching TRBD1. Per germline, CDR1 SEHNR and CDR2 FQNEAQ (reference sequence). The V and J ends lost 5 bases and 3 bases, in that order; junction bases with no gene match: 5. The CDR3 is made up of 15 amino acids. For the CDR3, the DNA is TGTGCCAGCAGCCTGGGACAGGGAGGTGGAAACACCATATATTTT. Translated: CASSLGQGGGNTIYF.

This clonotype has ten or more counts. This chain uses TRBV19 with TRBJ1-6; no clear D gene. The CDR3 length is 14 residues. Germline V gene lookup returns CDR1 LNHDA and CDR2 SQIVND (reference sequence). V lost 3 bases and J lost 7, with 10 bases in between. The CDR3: CASSIAAENSPLHF. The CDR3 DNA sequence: TGTGCCAGTAGTATCGCGGCGGAAAATTCACCCCTCCACTTT.